This TCR beta chain was obtained from a study of neurological immune-mediated disorders. Findings and caveats of the study: The study found no CDR3 amino acid sequences shared by expanded clones across subjects, suggesting private repertoires in all groups. Clinical and MRI features did not associate with the cluster found in multiple sclerosis patients.

This CDR3 has 17 amino acids. CDR1 MNHEY and CDR2 SMNVEV come from the germline V gene (reference sequence). The authors made cDNA by 5'RACE with 10-nucleotide random UMIs. The authors obtained over 180 million TCR-beta sequences from 15-18 subjects per sequencing run. TCRdb independently ran MiXCR on the 5' RACE reads; one entry per CDR3 protein. Found here are about 66,000 distinct CDR3 sequences, roughly 3.9% of them singletons; the top ten hold 1% to 1.5%. This clonotype was found a few times. Its antigen is unknown. A read error may produce the germline difference seen at one junction end. The sequence derives from a man in his thirties or forties with multiple sclerosis. This sequence joins TRBV27 and TRBJ1-6; D ambiguous. Sample: PBMCs. This CDR3 is CASSLLGKETTYSPLNF. CDR3 in DNA: TGTGCCAGCAGTTTATTAGGGAAAGAAACTACGTATTCACCCCTCAACTTT.